The sequence of this TCR beta chain was determined in a study of OX40 agonist ivuxolimab in advanced cancers. Study summary: Treatment of patients was with ivuxolimab, an agonistic anti-OX40 (CD134) antibody.

The CDR3 runs to 14 residues. The V end lost 10 bases, the J end lost 0 bases, and 16 bases lay between the germline ends. Germline V gives CDR1 WSHSY, CDR2 SAAADI. General study findings and limits: Low normalized T-cell clonal expansion was also seen in some nonresponders.

Details on this clone: Its matching antigen is unknown.

The table came from immunoSEQ multiplex PCR; TCRdb's copy has only in-frame clones and leaves some out. The data show more than 50,000 clones, with roughly nine tenths seen just once and roughly 12% held by the top ten. Material: CD4+ or CD8+ T cells sorted from blood, obtained in a trial of the OX40 agonist ivuxolimab. This TCR was sampled from an adult with an advanced solid tumor such as melanoma, head and neck, liver or kidney cancer. The V call is TRBV10-2, the J call TRBJ2-7; D possibly uses TRBD1 or TRBD2 (6 bases each). The CDR3: CATLGGSSSYEQYF. Here the CDR3 DNA reads TGCGCCACCCTGGGGGGCTCCAGCTCCTACGAGCAGTACTTC.